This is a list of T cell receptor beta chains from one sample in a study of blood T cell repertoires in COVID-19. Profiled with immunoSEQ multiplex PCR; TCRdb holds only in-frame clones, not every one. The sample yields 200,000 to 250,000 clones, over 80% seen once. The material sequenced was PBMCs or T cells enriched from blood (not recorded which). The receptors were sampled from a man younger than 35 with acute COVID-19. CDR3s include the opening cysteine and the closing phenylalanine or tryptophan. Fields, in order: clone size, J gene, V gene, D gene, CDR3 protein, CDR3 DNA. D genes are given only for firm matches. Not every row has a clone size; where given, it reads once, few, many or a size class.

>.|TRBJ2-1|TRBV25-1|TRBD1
CASSGGTDEQFF
TGTGCCAGCAGTGGGGGGACAGATGAGCAGTTCTTC
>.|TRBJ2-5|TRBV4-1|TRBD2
CASSQVLAGGEETQYF
TGCGCCAGCAGCCAAGTTCTGGCGGGAGGTGAGGAGACCCAGTACTTC
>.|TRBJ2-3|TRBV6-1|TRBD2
CASSARGSGAALDTQYF
TGTGCCAGCAGTGCCAGGGGTAGCGGGGCTGCACTGGATACGCAGTATTTT
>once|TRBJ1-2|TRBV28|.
CASRATGGDSSNYGYTF
TGTGCCAGCAGGGCGACAGGAGGAGATAGTTCTAACTATGGCTACACCTTC
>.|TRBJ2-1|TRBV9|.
CASSRRQGGGEGEQFF
TGTGCCAGCAGCCGCAGACAGGGAGGAGGTGAGGGTGAGCAGTTCTTC
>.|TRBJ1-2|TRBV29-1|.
CSVDEGNGYGYTF
TGCAGCGTTGATGAGGGCAATGGCTATGGCTACACCTTC
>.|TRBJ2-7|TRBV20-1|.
CSARGGEEQYF
TGCAGTGCTAGAGGTGGGGAGGAGCAGTACTTC
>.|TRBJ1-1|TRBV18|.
CASSPDTALKNTEAFF
TGTGCCAGCTCACCGGACACTGCCCTGAAGAACACTGAAGCTTTCTTT
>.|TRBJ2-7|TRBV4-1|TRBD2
CASAPGGGRGTEQYF
TGCGCCAGCGCTCCGGGAGGCGGGAGAGGGACGGAGCAGTACTTC
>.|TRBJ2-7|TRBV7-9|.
CASSRGGQGYYEQYF
TGTGCCAGCAGCCGGGGGGGACAGGGATACTACGAGCAGTACTTC
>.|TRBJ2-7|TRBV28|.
CASSSGDYEQYF
TGTGCCAGCAGTTCCGGGGACTACGAGCAGTACTTC
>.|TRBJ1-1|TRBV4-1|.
CASSQTNTEAFF
TGCGCCAGCAGCCAGACAAACACTGAAGCTTTCTTT
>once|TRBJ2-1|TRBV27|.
CASSFRGSSYNEQFF
TGTGCCAGCAGTTTTCGGGGTAGCTCCTACAATGAGCAGTTCTTC
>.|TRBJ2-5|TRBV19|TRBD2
CASRNLGLAGETQYF
TGTGCCAGTAGAAATTTAGGACTAGCGGGAGAGACCCAGTACTTC
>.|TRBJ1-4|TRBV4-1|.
CASSQGRLSEKLFF
TGCGCCAGCAGCCAAGGCAGACTCTCTGAAAAACTGTTTTTT
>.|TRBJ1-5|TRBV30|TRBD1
CAWSYGQGALGNQPQHF
TGTGCCTGGAGTTACGGACAGGGGGCGCTTGGCAATCAGCCCCAGCATTTT
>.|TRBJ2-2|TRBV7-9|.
CASSLSATGELFF
TGTGCCAGCAGCTTAAGCGCCACCGGGGAGCTGTTTTTT
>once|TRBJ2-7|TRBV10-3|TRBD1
CAISEGQGNEQYF
TGTGCCATCAGTGAGGGACAGGGGAACGAGCAGTACTTC
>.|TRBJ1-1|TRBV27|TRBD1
CASSLRGPENTEAFF
TGTGCCAGCAGTTTAAGGGGGCCGGAGAACACTGAAGCTTTCTTT
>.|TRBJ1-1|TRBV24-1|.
CATSLNTEAFF
TGTGCCACCAGCTTGAACACTGAAGCTTTCTTT
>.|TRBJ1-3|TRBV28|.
CASSFFGVQTGNTIYF
TGTGCCAGCAGTTTTTTCGGGGTACAGACTGGAAACACCATATATTTT
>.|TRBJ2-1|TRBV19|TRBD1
CASSFMGQSYNEQFF
TGTGCCAGTAGTTTCATGGGACAGTCCTACAATGAGCAGTTCTTC
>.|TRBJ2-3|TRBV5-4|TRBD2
CASSVGLAAITDTQYF
TGTGCCAGCAGCGTTGGACTAGCGGCTATCACAGATACGCAGTATTTT
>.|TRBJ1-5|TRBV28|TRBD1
CASNLRGGHQPQHF
TGTGCCAGCAACCTTCGAGGGGGCCATCAGCCCCAGCATTTT
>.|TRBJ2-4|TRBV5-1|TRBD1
CASSLSQGGGIQYF
TGCGCCAGCAGCTTGTCACAGGGGGGAGGCATTCAGTACTTC
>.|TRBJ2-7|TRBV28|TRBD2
CASSFRLAGDEQYF
TGTGCCAGCAGTTTCCGGCTAGCGGGAGACGAGCAGTACTTC
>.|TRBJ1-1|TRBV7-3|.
CASSLGQNTEAFF
TGTGCCAGCAGCTTAGGACAGAACACTGAAGCTTTCTTT
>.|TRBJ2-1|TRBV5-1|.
CASRPDPWSGEQFF
TGCGCCAGCAGACCGGACCCCTGGAGCGGAGAGCAGTTCTTC
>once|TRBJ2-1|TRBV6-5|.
CASGRGPSSYNEQFF
TGTGCCAGCGGGCGGGGGCCAAGCTCCTACAATGAGCAGTTCTTC
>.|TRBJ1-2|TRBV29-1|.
CSVETGANYGYTF
TGCAGCGTTGAGACAGGAGCTAACTATGGCTACACCTTC
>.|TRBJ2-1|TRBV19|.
CASSIDLYNEQFF
TGTGCCAGTAGTATAGATCTGTACAATGAGCAGTTCTTC
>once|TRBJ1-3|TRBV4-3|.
CASSQDLGGSGNTIYF
TGCGCCAGCAGCCAAGATTTGGGGGGCTCTGGAAACACCATATATTTT
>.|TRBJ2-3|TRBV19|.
CASSMGLGADTQYF
TGTGCCAGTAGTATGGGACTTGGGGCAGATACGCAGTATTTT
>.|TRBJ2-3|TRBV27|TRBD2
CASRNSGTSGRVSTDTQYF
TGTGCCAGCAGAAACTCCGGGACTAGCGGGAGGGTGAGCACAGATACGCAGTATTTT
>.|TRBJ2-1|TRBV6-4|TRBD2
CAPGTSGGNEQFF
TGTGCCCCTGGGACTAGCGGTGGCAATGAGCAGTTCTTC
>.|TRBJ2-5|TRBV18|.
CASSLTDTQETQYF
TGTGCCAGCTCACTGACGGACACACAAGAGACCCAGTACTTC
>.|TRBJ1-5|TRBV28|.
CASSTTGSGRQPQHF
TGTGCCAGCAGTACCACCGGGTCAGGGCGCCAGCCCCAGCATTTT
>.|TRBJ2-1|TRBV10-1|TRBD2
CASSSQIAGGPPNEQFF
TGCGCCAGCAGTTCCCAAATAGCGGGAGGGCCCCCCAATGAGCAGTTCTTC
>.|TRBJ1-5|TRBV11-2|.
CASSLDRGYQPQHF
TGTGCCAGCAGCTTAGATCGGGGGTACCAGCCCCAGCATTTT
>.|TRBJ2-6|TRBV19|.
CASSIDLSGGANVLTF
TGTGCCAGTAGTATAGATCTATCGGGGGGGGCCAACGTCCTGACTTTC
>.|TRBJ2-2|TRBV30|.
CAWTLRAGDAGELFF
TGTGCCTGGACCTTGAGGGCAGGGGACGCCGGGGAGCTGTTTTTT
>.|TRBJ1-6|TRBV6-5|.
CASSWNRVPNSPLHF
TGTGCCAGCAGTTGGAACAGGGTACCCAATTCACCCCTCCACTTT
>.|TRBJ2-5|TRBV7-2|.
CASSPTAQETQYF
TGTGCCAGCAGCCCCACAGCTCAAGAGACCCAGTACTTC
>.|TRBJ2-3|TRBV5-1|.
CASTPGVGQRDTQYF
TGCGCCAGCACGCCCGGGGTCGGGCAGAGAGATACGCAGTATTTT
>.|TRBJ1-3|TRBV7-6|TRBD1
CASSLTGPHTGALHSGNTIYF
TGTGCCAGCAGCTTAACTGGCCCGCACACAGGGGCCCTACACTCTGGAAACACCATATATTTT